This paragraph reports one T cell receptor (beta chain). Authors' analysis steps: For nucleated cells, counts were estimated from reference gene primer amplification. Repertoires were generated with immunoSEQ multiplex PCR, while TCRdb's copy carries only in-frame clones and drops some. V and J calls and clone size are those listed in that table; D and trimming were worked out from the DNA. Of some 110,000 clones in the sample, roughly 80% were seen once. The data belong to a study of blood T cell repertoires in COVID-19. Study in general: The United States, Italy and Spain provided the acute and convalescent COVID-19 samples. Sources were T cells, B-cell-depleted T cells, or PBMCs; the material itself was cDNA or gDNA.

CDR1 is MDHEN and CDR2 is SYDVKM in the germline V gene. V was shortened by 5 bases and J by 0 bases, with 4 bases between the two germline ends. CDR3 length: 12 amino acids. The chain employs TRBV28 and TRBJ1-1; the D is unclear. The TCR sequence derives from a woman older than 75 with acute or convalescent COVID-19. The specimen sequenced was peripheral blood. The CDR3 coding sequence is TGTGCCAGCAGTCTAATGAACACTGAAGCTTTCTTT. This encodes CASSLMNTEAFF.